The 5 T cell receptor beta chains in this list originate from one sample, sequenced in a study of control samples from healthy donors and cancer patients. Data came from immunoSEQ multiplex PCR; TCRdb stores just in-frame clones and leaves some out. The sample comprises 100,000 to 150,000 clones, around 93% of which are singletons, and 2.1% rests with the top ten. The specimen was blood. The receptors derive from a woman between 50 and 59 years old in good health.

The V and J genes are TRBV28 and TRBJ2-4, with 8 bases fitting TRBD1. This CDR3 has 17 amino acids. V dropped 8 bases and J dropped 3; count of bases not matched to a gene: 15. The germline gives CDR1 MDHEN, CDR2 SYDVKM. The CDR3 protein is CASADSGTGDVKNIQYF. CDR3 coding DNA: TGTGCCAGCGCCGATTCCGGGACAGGAGATGTCAAAAACATTCAGTACTTC.

This clone was detected once. The rearrangement uses TRBV15 and TRBJ1-5; tentatively, D is TRBD1 (5 bases). Trimming removed 0 bases from V and 3 bases from J, with 15 bases in between. Germline-derived CDR1 and CDR2 are LNHNV and YYDKDF (reference sequence). The CDR3 extends over 17 amino acids. CDR3 bases: TGTGCCACCAGCAGAGACGGGGACCGAAGGGACAATCAGCCCCAGCATTTT. Protein product: CATSRDGDRRDNQPQHF.

This clone was detected only once. The genes are TRBV12-3 or TRBV12-4 and TRBJ2-7; 8 bases fit TRBD2. The CDR3 runs 13 residues. J lost 5 bases, V lost 4 bases, and 4 bases had no gene match. This CDR3 is CASSSPRGDEQYF. The CDR3 nucleotides are TGTGCCAGCAGTTCCCCGCGGGGGGACGAGCAGTACTTC.

The chain has TRBV30 and TRBJ2-1, with TRBD1 as a possible D gene (6 bases). The V gene's germline CDR1 is GTSNPN and CDR2 SVGIG (reference sequence). The V end was cut by 0 bases, the J end by 4 bases, with 10 bases between. CDR3 length equals 14 residues. In DNA form, the CDR3 reads TGTGCCTGGAGTGTGGGGGCATCGTACAATGAGCAGTTCTTC. Translating gives CAWSVGASYNEQFF.

The table lists this clone with a count of one. J is TRBJ2-7 and V is TRBV5-6; no definite D call. The CDR3 is 12 residues long. Germline V CDR1 and CDR2: SGHDT, YYEEEE. Between the trimmed V and J ends, which lost 4 bases and 10 bases, there was a span of 15 bases. The CDR3 bases are TGTGCCAGCAGCCTGGATCTGAAACTTCAGTACTTC. It is translated as CASSLDLKLQYF.